A single sample gave rise to the 22 T cell receptor beta chains below, sequenced in a study of vaccination and CD4 T cells after COVID-19. The Oncomine TCR Beta short-read assay generated sequence data from the DNA of cultured CD4+ T cells. TCRdb re-called the PCR reads through MiXCR, storing one row per CDR3 protein. The table records around 18,000 distinct CDR3 sequences, about 45% of them present only once. These receptors' targets are unknown. Time point given: late sampling 161 to 241 days after vaccination in a few convalescent patients. Treatment noted: roughly nine-day PBMC culture with coronavirus spike peptide pools or control peptides (ViraFEST assay). Sequencing used CD4+ T cells from blood, cultured in vitro, obtained about 7 months after SARS-CoV-2 vaccination. The source of these receptors is a human donor who had recovered from COVID-19.

The chain carries TRBV18 and TRBJ2-7, with a possible D match to TRBD2 (7 bases). The length of the CDR3 is 15 residues. Germline V CDR1 and CDR2: KGHSH, LQKENI. The V gene lost 2 bases and the J gene lost 2 bases, with 13 bases spanning the gap. The CDR3 spells CASSPGGGTTYEQYF. The CDR3 DNA sequence: TGTGCCAGCTCACCAGGCGGGGGCACAACCTACGAGCAGTACTTC.

The gene calls are TRBV25-1 and TRBJ2-3; D gene ambiguous. CDR1 is MGHDK, CDR2 SYGVNS, per germline. V dropped 2 bases and J dropped 6 bases, with 12 bases sitting between them. CDR3 length equals 14 residues. CDR3 in amino acids: CASSEGQAMDTQYF. The DNA of the CDR3 is TGTGCCAGCAGTGAAGGTCAGGCGATGGATACGCAGTATTTT.

V usage is TRBV30 and J usage is TRBJ2-3, with D possibly matching TRBD2 (5 bases). The CDR3 spans 16 residues. The V gene's germline CDR1 is GTSNPN and CDR2 SVGIG (reference sequence). Between the trimmed V and J ends, which lost 0 bases and 0 bases, there was a span of 13 bases. This CDR3 is CAWSVEGATSTDTQYF. CDR3 coding DNA: TGTGCCTGGAGTGTTGAGGGAGCTACTAGCACAGATACGCAGTATTTT. The whole variable domain, remainder taken from reference TRBV30 and TRBJ2-3, is SQTIHQWPATLVQPVGSPLSLECTVEGTSNPNLYWYRQAAGRGLQLLFYSVGIGQISSEVPQNLSASRPQDRQFILSSKKLLLSDSGFYLCAWSVEGATSTDTQYFGPGTRLTVL.

This chain links TRBV20-1 with TRBJ1-5; tentative D call: TRBD1 (5 bases). Germline V gene data show CDR1 as DFQATT and CDR2 as SNEGSKA (reference sequence). With 5 bases removed from V and 9 bases from J, the gap between germline ends came to 14 bases. The CDR3 has 12 residues. Here the CDR3 reads CSAWTRRSPQHF. In DNA form, the CDR3 reads TGCAGTGCTTGGACACGCAGATCGCCCCAGCATTTT.

This chain connects TRBV4-1 to TRBJ1-1; no clear D gene. CDR3 length equals 15 residues. Germline assignment: CDR1 MGHRA and CDR2 YSYEKL. The ends were cut back, 4 bases at V and 4 bases at J, with 16 bases in the middle. CDR3 loop: CASSPTSGRTTEAFF. CDR3 nucleotide sequence: TGCGCCAGCAGCCCAACCTCGGGCAGGACCACTGAAGCTTTCTTT.

This clonotype was seen more than once but under ten times. This rearrangement joins TRBV7-9 to TRBJ1-3; unclear D gene. This CDR3 spans 14 amino acids. Deletions cut 3 bases from V and 0 bases from J, with 6 bases between. Per germline, CDR1 SEHNR and CDR2 FQNEAQ (reference sequence). The CDR3 nucleotides are TGTGCCAGCAGCTTTAGCTTCTCTGGAAACACCATATATTTT. This sequence encodes CASSFSFSGNTIYF.

V usage is TRBV19 and J usage is TRBJ1-5, with D uncertain. This CDR3 is built from 15 residues. Germline CDR1 LNHDA, CDR2 SQIVND (reference sequence). Trimming took 3 bases from V and 0 from J, leaving 9 bases between them. This CDR3 reads CASSIQRYSNQPQHF. The CDR3 bases are TGTGCCAGTAGTATCCAACGGTATAGCAATCAGCCCCAGCATTTT.

The J gene is TRBJ2-3, the V gene TRBV6-1; D gene ambiguous. Germline V lookup: CDR1 MNHNS, CDR2 SASEGT. This CDR3 region has 13 residues. Trimming stripped 3 bases from V and 6 bases from J, with 10 bases between. The CDR3: CASSEGLADTQYF. The CDR3 bases are TGTGCCAGCAGTGAGGGATTGGCGGATACGCAGTATTTT.

The chain combines TRBV18 with TRBJ2-3; tentatively, D is TRBD2 (6 bases). CDR1 KGHSH and CDR2 LQKENI come from the germline V gene. CDR3 length: 16 amino acids. V was clipped by 0 bases and J by 1 base, with 11 bases between them. In nucleotides, the CDR3 is TGTGCCAGCTCACCACCGAATAGCGGTCGCACAGATACGCAGTATTTT. It translates to CASSPPNSGRTDTQYF. Full variable domain (remainder filled in from reference TRBV18 and TRBJ2-3): NAGVMQNPRHLVRRRGQEARLRCSPMKGHSHVYWYRQLPEEGLKFMVYLQKENIIDESGMPKERFSAEFPKEGPSILRIQQVVRGDSAAYFCASSPPNSGRTDTQYFGPGTRLTVL.

This rearrangement joins TRBV6-2 or TRBV6-3 to TRBJ2-2; TRBD2 matches at 16 bases. Trimming at V came to 5 bases and at J to 4 bases, leaving 13 bases not matched to a gene. The CDR3 sequence is 20 residues long. Germline V gene lookup returns CDR1 MNHEY and CDR2 SVGEGT. The CDR3 spells CASSGLPGLAGGQSTGELFF. CDR3 nucleotides: TGTGCCAGCAGTGGCCTACCGGGACTAGCGGGGGGGCAGAGCACCGGGGAGCTGTTTTTT.

The chain combines TRBV20-1 with TRBJ2-1; TRBD2 matches 14 bases. V gave up 5 bases and J gave up 6 bases; unmatched junction bases: 6. This CDR3 is 15 amino acids long. Germline V gives CDR1 DFQATT, CDR2 SNEGSKA (reference sequence). CDR3 protein: CSAGTSGRGGNEQFF. CDR3 DNA sequence: TGCAGTGCTGGGACTAGCGGGAGAGGGGGCAATGAGCAGTTCTTC.

This clonotype was detected only a few times. The genes are TRBV6-4 and TRBJ1-2, with 7 positions matching TRBD1. The CDR3 runs 14 residues. Trimming at V came to 1 base and at J to 7 bases, leaving 6 bases not matched to a gene. Germline values: CDR1 MRHNA, CDR2 SNTAGT. The CDR3 bases are TGTGCCAGCAGTGACTGGAACAGGGGCGGTGGCTACACCTTC. Its translation: CASSDWNRGGGYTF.

This chain joins TRBV25-1 and TRBJ1-5; 7 bases line up with TRBD1. The CDR3 contains 14 residues. Germline lookup yields CDR1 MGHDK and CDR2 SYGVNS. V shed 4 bases, J shed 0 bases, and the junction held 0 bases outside the gene matches. The CDR3 protein is CASSGQGSNQPQHF. CDR3 in DNA: TGTGCCAGCAGTGGACAGGGTAGCAATCAGCCCCAGCATTTT. Complete variable domain (other parts from reference TRBV25-1 and TRBJ1-5): EADIYQTPRYLVIGTGKKITLECSQTMGHDKMYWYQQDPGMELHLIHYSYGVNSTEKGDLSSESTVSRIRTEHFPLTLESARPSHTSQYLCASSGQGSNQPQHFGDGTRLSIL.

This clonotype was observed once. The rearrangement uses TRBV19 and TRBJ2-1; the match to TRBD2 covers 9 bases. Germline V gene lookup returns CDR1 LNHDA and CDR2 SQIVND (reference sequence). The length of the CDR3 is 15 residues. The V and J ends lost 6 bases and 2 bases, in that order; junction bases with no gene match: 5. CDR3 residues: CASSPTSGAYNEQFF. For the CDR3, the DNA is TGTGCCAGTAGCCCGACTAGCGGAGCCTACAATGAGCAGTTCTTC.

The sample holds a few counts of this clonotype. The chain uses TRBV27 and TRBJ1-1; D might be TRBD1 (5 bases). V lost 5 bases, J lost 4 bases, and 11 bases lay in between. Germline CDR1 and CDR2: MNHEY and SMNVEV (reference sequence). This CDR3 comprises 13 residues. CDR3 DNA: TGTGCCAGCAGTACCGGGGGTGGCACTGAAGCTTTCTTT. It is translated as CASSTGGGTEAFF.

This clonotype was seen more than once but under ten times. J is TRBJ2-7 and V is TRBV20-1; tentative D call: TRBD2 (5 bases). Germline CDR1 is DFQATT and CDR2 is SNEGSKA (reference sequence). The ends were cut back, 6 bases at V and 0 bases at J, with 9 bases in the middle. The CDR3 totals 12 residues. CDR3 loop: CSATGYSYEQYF. The CDR3 nucleotides are TGCAGTGCGACGGGATACTCCTACGAGCAGTACTTC.

V usage is TRBV27 and J usage is TRBJ1-1, with 8 bases lining up with TRBD1. Trimming removed 3 bases from V and 4 bases from J; junction bases left unmatched: 4. The CDR3 consists of 14 residues. Germline CDR1 is MNHEY and CDR2 is SMNVEV (reference sequence). CDR3 DNA: TGTGCCAGCAGTTTCTACGACAGGGGCACTGAAGCTTTCTTT. Translation: CASSFYDRGTEAFF.

The CDR3: CATSRPGTATQYF. The CDR3 nucleotides are TGTGCCACCAGCAGGCCCGGGACAGCAACGCAGTACTTC. This chain links TRBV15 with TRBJ2-7, with TRBD1 identical over 7 bases. The CDR3 covers 13 residues. Germline V lookup: CDR1 LNHNV, CDR2 YYDKDF (reference sequence). Trimming at V came to 3 bases and at J to 9 bases, leaving 8 bases not matched to a gene.

This chain connects TRBV20-1 to TRBJ2-5, with TRBD2 matching 9 bases. This CDR3 region has 16 residues. Germline CDR1 is DFQATT and CDR2 is SNEGSKA (reference sequence). V shed 1 base and J 5 bases; nucleotides not matched to a gene: 11. DNA of the CDR3: TGCAGTGCTAGAGCCCCGGCGGGACTAGCAGGGGAGACCCAGTACTTC. This gives the protein CSARAPAGLAGETQYF.

The CDR3 nucleotides are TGTGCCAGCAGCTCACATGCCTATGGCTACACCTTC. This translates into CASSSHAYGYTF. The V and J genes are TRBV5-4 and TRBJ1-2; no clear D gene. The CDR3 length is 12 residues. V lost 3 bases and J lost 4, with 7 bases in between. The V gene's germline CDR1 is SGHNT and CDR2 YYREEE (reference sequence).

Regarding this clonotype: A read error may explain this, as a much larger clone is one base away. V is TRBV20-1 and J is TRBJ1-2, with a weak D call TRBD1 (5 bases). The CDR3 has 13 amino acids. V was shortened by 2 bases and J by 8 bases, with 15 bases between the two germline ends. CDR1 is DFQATT, CDR2 SNEGSKA, per germline (reference sequence). In DNA, the CDR3 is TGCAGTGCTAGACGAACAAGGGGAGAGGGCTACACCTTC. Amino acids: CSARRTRGEGYTF.

The chain is built from TRBV5-1 and TRBJ1-6, with 7 bases fitting TRBD1. Germline V gene data show CDR1 as SGHRS and CDR2 as YFSETQ. The CDR3 extends over 14 amino acids. The V gene end was trimmed by 3 bases and the J gene end by 7 bases; junction bases not matched to a gene: 4. The CDR3 nucleotides read TGCGCCAGCAGCTCGGGACAGCCGAATTCACCCCTCCACTTT. It specifies CASSSGQPNSPLHF. Full variable domain (outside the CDR3, taken from reference TRBV5-1 and TRBJ1-6): KAGVTQTPRYLIKTRGQQVTLSCSPISGHRSVSWYQQTPGQGLQFLFEYFSETQRNKGNFPGRFSGRQFSNSRSEMNVSTLELGDSALYLCASSSGQPNSPLHFGNGTRLTVT.